A single sample is the source of the 5 T cell receptor beta chains below, sequenced in a study of T cell responses to AZD1222 COVID-19 vaccine. Sequenced by immunoSEQ multiplex PCR; TCRdb stores in-frame clones only, minus some. This table holds more than 150,000 clones, just over 90% found once. The sample here was peripheral blood, taken 28 days after the second AZD1222 dose. These receptors were obtained from an adult who received the AZD1222 COVID-19 vaccine.

The chain links TRBV2 to TRBJ1-5, with D possibly TRBD1 on 5 matching bases. Trimming took off 4 bases at V and 2 bases at J, with 24 bases between the two ends. CDR3 size: 19 residues. Germline values: CDR1 SNHLY, CDR2 FYNNEI. CDR3 in DNA: TGTGCCAGCAGTGGGCTCGACAGCGGAGGAGGTATAGGCAATCAGCCCCAGCATTTT. It specifies CASSGLDSGGGIGNQPQHF. Complete variable domain (other parts from reference TRBV2 and TRBJ1-5): EPEVTQTPSHQVTQMGQEVILRCVPISNHLYFYWYRQILGQKVEFLVSFYNNEISEKSEIFDDQFSVERPDGSNFTLKIRSTKLEDSAMYFCASSGLDSGGGIGNQPQHFGDGTRLSIL.

This clone was observed a single time. The gene calls are TRBV5-5 and TRBJ1-2; 8 nucleotides match TRBD1. Germline lookup yields CDR1 SGHKS and CDR2 YYEKEE (reference sequence). The CDR3 extends over 17 amino acids. V lost 2 bases and J lost 2; bases outside the gene matches: 11. The CDR3 DNA reads TGTGCCAGCAGCTTCGTGCCTTTGACAGGGGCCAACTATGGCTACACCTTC. Translation: CASSFVPLTGANYGYTF. Full variable domain (missing parts from reference TRBV5-5 and TRBJ1-2): DAGVTQSPTHLIKTRGQQVTLRCSPISGHKSVSWYQQVLGQGPQFIFQYYEKEERGRGNFPDRFSARQFPNYSSELNVNALLLGDSALYLCASSFVPLTGANYGYTFGSGTRLTVV.

The V call is TRBV7-9, the J call TRBJ2-7, with D perhaps being TRBD1 or TRBD2 (5 bases each). Trimming removed 7 bases at V and 4 bases at J, with 20 bases between. There are 15 residues in the CDR3. Per germline, CDR1 SEHNR and CDR2 FQNEAQ (reference sequence). The CDR3 sequence is CASTDWGTDLYEQYF. DNA for the CDR3: TGTGCCAGCACCGACTGGGGGACCGACCTTTACGAGCAGTACTTC.

The table lists this clone with a count of one. CDR3 nucleotide sequence: TGTGCCAGCAGCCAAGTAGACAGGGGGATTTACGAGCAGTACTTC. This gives the protein CASSQVDRGIYEQYF. The chain recombines TRBV4-2 with TRBJ2-7; 9 bases fit TRBD1. From germline, CDR1 is LGHNA and CDR2 YNFKEQ. The CDR3 is 15 residues long. Trimming removed 1 base from V and 4 bases from J; junction bases left unmatched: 5.

The chain recombines TRBV27 with TRBJ2-7, with D perhaps given as TRBD1 or TRBD2 (5 bases each). CDR1 and CDR2 (germline): MNHEY, SMNVEV (reference sequence). Trimming left V 4 bases short and J 2 bases short, with 18 bases between. The CDR3 loop spans 16 amino acids. DNA for the CDR3: TGTGCCAGCAGTTCCACCGGGACCCCTATCCCCTACGAGCAGTACTTC. Residues: CASSSTGTPIPYEQYF.